A single sample gave rise to the 23 T cell receptor beta chains below, sequenced in a study of blood T cell repertoires in COVID-19. The protocol was immunoSEQ multiplex PCR, while the TCRdb copy is restricted to in-frame clones and leaves out a portion. The repertoire includes approximately 300,000 clones, roughly 90% of them detected once, and approximately 1.8% sits in the top ten. Sequenced sample: peripheral blood. These receptors were obtained from a woman aged 25 to 45 with COVID-19, enrolled during active disease.

The table lists this clone with a count of one. This sequence joins TRBV7-8 and TRBJ2-3; D possibly corresponds to TRBD1 (6 bases). Per germline, CDR1 SGHVS and CDR2 FQNEAQ. This CDR3 is 14 amino acids long. V was pared by 5 bases and J by 8 bases, with 17 bases between. The chain's CDR3 is CASSRNRDLATQYF. The DNA for the CDR3 is TGTGCCAGCAGCCGTAACAGGGACCTTGCTACGCAGTATTTT.

The chain has TRBV28 and TRBJ2-3, with a weak D call TRBD1 (5 bases). Germline CDR1 is MDHEN and CDR2 is SYDVKM. The CDR3 contains 15 residues. Trimming stripped 5 bases from V and 6 bases from J, with 18 bases between. CDR3 amino acids: CASSPKGFGADTQYF. The DNA of the CDR3 is TGTGCCAGCAGTCCTAAGGGGTTTGGGGCTGATACGCAGTATTTT. The whole variable domain, filled in from reference TRBV28 and TRBJ2-3, reads DVKVTQSSRYLVKRTGEKVFLECVQDMDHENMFWYRQDPGLGLRLIYFSYDVKMKEKGDIPEGYSVSREKKERFSLILESASTNQTSMYLCASSPKGFGADTQYFGPGTRLTVL.

This rearrangement joins TRBV5-4 to TRBJ2-2; the D gene is possibly TRBD2 (6 bases). Trimming shortened V by 4 bases and J by 4 bases, and 14 bases separated the two germline ends. This CDR3 comprises 15 residues. CDR1 SGHNT and CDR2 YYREEE come from the germline V gene (reference sequence). In DNA form, the CDR3 reads TGTGCCAGCAGCACGGCGCGGGGACGCACCGGGGAGCTGTTTTTT. This translates into CASSTARGRTGELFF.

This clone showed up just a few times. J is TRBJ1-6 and V is TRBV5-4, with 7 bases that match TRBD1. This CDR3 has 16 amino acids. V lost 2 bases and J lost 7; bases outside the gene matches: 9. Germline assignment: CDR1 SGHNT and CDR2 YYREEE (reference sequence). The CDR3 DNA reads as TGTGCCAGCAGCTTTGAAGGGGGCATTAGGAATTCACCCCTCCACTTT. As protein: CASSFEGGIRNSPLHF.

The chain is built from TRBV5-4 and TRBJ1-1, with D possibly matching TRBD1 (6 bases). V was cut by 0 bases and J by 1 base, with 10 bases left in between. Looked up from germline, CDR1 is SGHNT and CDR2 is YYREEE (reference sequence). CDR3 length: 15 amino acids. The CDR3 is CASSLAGQKNTEAFF. CDR3 bases: TGTGCCAGCAGCTTGGCCGGACAGAAGAACACTGAAGCTTTCTTT. The full variable domain, rest sourced from reference TRBV5-4 and TRBJ1-1, is ETGVTQSPTHLIKTRGQQVTLRCSSQSGHNTVSWYQQALGQGPQFIFQYYREEENGRGNFPPRFSGLQFPNYSSELNVNALELDDSALYLCASSLAGQKNTEAFFGQGTRLTVV.

The chain is built from TRBV5-1 and TRBJ1-3; possibly TRBD1 for D (5 bases). The CDR3 is 15 residues long. The germline V gene encodes CDR1 SGHRS and CDR2 YFSETQ. V was clipped by 4 bases and J by 0 bases, with 11 bases between them. Written as DNA, the CDR3 is TGCGCCAGCAGCAAAGACAGTAGCTCTGGAAACACCATATATTTT. Protein: CASSKDSSSGNTIYF.

The chain uses TRBV19 and TRBJ1-2, with a tentative D call TRBD1 (5 bases). V was trimmed by 5 bases and J by 3 bases, leaving 16 bases between them. The CDR3 loop spans 15 amino acids. Germline V lookup: CDR1 LNHDA, CDR2 SQIVND (reference sequence). The CDR3 here is CASSPRPTDYYGYTF. CDR3 nucleotide sequence: TGTGCCAGTAGTCCCCGACCGACAGACTACTATGGCTACACCTTC.

The V gene is TRBV4-3, the J gene TRBJ1-1; tentatively, D is TRBD1 (6 bases). The V end lost 1 base, the J end lost 5 bases, and 17 bases lay between the germline ends. The CDR3 is made up of 16 amino acids. Germline-derived CDR1 and CDR2 are LGHNA and YSLEER. In nucleotides, the CDR3 is TGCGCCAGCAGCCAAGGGCTAACAGGGCACAGGACTGAAGCTTTCTTT. Its translation is CASSQGLTGHRTEAFF.

The chain joins TRBV11-2 to TRBJ1-6; 7 bases are shared with TRBD1. V dropped 5 bases and J dropped 9; count of bases not matched to a gene: 7. The CDR3 is 14 residues long. From germline, CDR1 is SGHAT and CDR2 FQNNGV. The CDR3 DNA reads TGTGCCAGCAGCCTAACAGGGGTCGGTTCACCCCTCCACTTT. This encodes CASSLTGVGSPLHF.

This chain joins TRBV7-8 and TRBJ2-3; possibly TRBD2 for D (6 bases). This CDR3 region has 15 residues. V was clipped by 5 bases and J by 6 bases, with 18 bases between them. CDR1 is SGHVS and CDR2 is FQNEAQ in the germline V gene. CDR3 in DNA: TGTGCCAGCAGCCCGCGGGGCTACCTAGGGGATACGCAGTATTTT. It is translated as CASSPRGYLGDTQYF.

The chain carries TRBV7-9 and TRBJ2-5; D might be TRBD2 (5 bases). CDR3 length: 17 amino acids. V shed 5 bases and J shed 2 bases, with 21 bases lying between them. Germline lookup yields CDR1 SEHNR and CDR2 FQNEAQ (reference sequence). This chain's CDR3 is CASSPRSLGRRQETQYF. In DNA form, the CDR3 reads TGTGCCAGCAGCCCCCGCAGTTTGGGGAGAAGGCAAGAGACCCAGTACTTC.

In this sample, this clone turned up once. This chain connects TRBV30 to TRBJ1-2; D not certain. Germline CDR1 is GTSNPN and CDR2 is SVGIG (reference sequence). The CDR3 totals 13 residues. Trimming removed 6 bases from V and 0 bases from J, with 11 bases in between. The CDR3 loop is CACYQQTNYGYTF. CDR3 in DNA: TGTGCCTGTTACCAACAAACTAACTATGGCTACACCTTC.

The J gene is TRBJ1-5, the V gene TRBV2, with D possibly being TRBD1 (5 bases). Trimming stripped 4 bases from V and 3 bases from J, with 10 bases between. This CDR3 has 14 residues. Germline V gives CDR1 SNHLY, CDR2 FYNNEI. DNA of the CDR3: TGTGCCAGCAGTGCTCAGGGTCCCAATCAGCCCCAGCATTTT. Translation: CASSAQGPNQPQHF.

V usage is TRBV5-5 and J usage is TRBJ1-5; 7 bases are shared with TRBD1. V gave up 2 bases and J gave up 1 base; unmatched junction bases: 9. Germline CDR1 reads SGHKS; CDR2 reads YYEKEE (reference sequence). CDR3 length: 17 residues. The CDR3 sequence: CASSLGPGGWSNQPQHF. The DNA for the CDR3 is TGTGCCAGCAGCTTAGGGCCAGGGGGGTGGAGCAATCAGCCCCAGCATTTT. Combining the CDR3 with reference TRBV5-5 and TRBJ1-5 gives the whole variable domain DAGVTQSPTHLIKTRGQQVTLRCSPISGHKSVSWYQQVLGQGPQFIFQYYEKEERGRGNFPDRFSARQFPNYSSELNVNALLLGDSALYLCASSLGPGGWSNQPQHFGDGTRLSIL.

J is TRBJ1-3 and V is TRBV5-4; 7 bases fit TRBD1. The ends lost 4 bases at V and 2 bases at J; junction bases unmatched: 3. Germline CDR1 reads SGHNT; CDR2 reads YYREEE (reference sequence). The CDR3 loop spans 14 amino acids. In DNA, the CDR3 is TGTGCCAGCAGCCCCGGGACAGCTGGAAACACCATATATTTT. Amino acids: CASSPGTAGNTIYF.

This clone was picked up a small number of times. The genes are TRBV27 and TRBJ2-7; possible D gene TRBD2, 6 bases. The CDR3 is 14 residues long. Germline CDR1 reads MNHEY; CDR2 reads SMNVEV (reference sequence). Trimming pared 8 bases from V and 5 bases from J, leaving 19 bases between. The CDR3 DNA reads TGTGCCAGCGGGAACGGCCCCGGAGGGGACGAGCAGTACTTC. This encodes CASGNGPGGDEQYF.

This clone was seen a few times. The genes are TRBV29-1 and TRBJ1-2, with 7 bases aligning to TRBD1. CDR3 length: 13 amino acids. V lost 5 bases to trimming and J lost 3 bases; unmatched junction nucleotides: 6. CDR1 is SQVTM, CDR2 ANQGSEA, per germline. The CDR3 DNA reads as TGCAGCGTTTCCGAGGGACAGCACTATGGCTACACCTTC. It encodes CSVSEGQHYGYTF.

This chain connects TRBV6-5 to TRBJ2-7; the D is unclear. This CDR3 comprises 11 residues. V lost 8 bases and J lost 2, with 7 bases in between. The germline V gene has CDR1 MNHEY and CDR2 SVGAGI. The DNA for the CDR3 is TGTGCCAGCCACGGTACCTACGAGCAGTACGTC. Its protein product is CASHGTYEQYV.

The V gene is TRBV11-2, the J gene TRBJ1-1; 7 bases line up with TRBD1. V lost 5 bases and J lost 3; bases outside the gene matches: 6. The length of the CDR3 is 14 residues. The germline CDR1 and CDR2 sequences are SGHAT and FQNNGV. The CDR3 reads CASSLARGHTEAFF. The CDR3 DNA reads TGTGCCAGCAGCCTAGCGAGGGGGCACACTGAAGCTTTCTTT.

V and J are TRBV19 and TRBJ1-1; no clear D. The CDR3 loop spans 17 amino acids. V dropped 4 bases and J dropped 1 base, with 19 bases sitting between them. In germline, CDR1 is LNHDA, CDR2 SQIVND (reference sequence). The CDR3 protein is CASSTPGRVIGNTEAFF. DNA for the CDR3: TGTGCCAGTAGTACCCCCGGGCGGGTGATCGGGAACACTGAAGCTTTCTTT.

V and J are TRBV6-1 and TRBJ1-2; D uncertain. Germline V lookup: CDR1 MNHNS, CDR2 SASEGT. V lost 5 bases and J lost 0, with 7 bases in between. This CDR3 is 13 amino acids long. Written as DNA, the CDR3 is TGTGCCAGCAGTTATGAGGCTAACTATGGCTACACCTTC. Its translation: CASSYEANYGYTF.

CDR3 DNA: TGTGCCAGCAGCTTGGGGGGAGTTAATTCACCCCTCCACTTT. It specifies CASSLGGVNSPLHF. This chain joins TRBV5-8 and TRBJ1-6, with no clear D. The germline CDR1 and CDR2 sequences are SGHTS and YDEGEE. Between the trimmed V and J ends, which lost 0 bases and 6 bases, there was a span of 7 bases. The CDR3 totals 14 residues. The whole variable domain, filled in from reference TRBV5-8 and TRBJ1-6, reads EAGVTQSPTHLIKTRGQQATLRCSPISGHTSVYWYQQALGLGLQFLLWYDEGEERNRGNFPPRFSGRQFPNYSSELNVNALELEDSALYLCASSLGGVNSPLHFGNGTRLTVT.

This chain joins TRBV4-1 and TRBJ2-5; 10 nucleotides agree with TRBD2. Germline V gene sequence: CDR1 MGHRA, CDR2 YSYEKL. The ends lost 0 bases at V and 4 bases at J; junction bases unmatched: 8. The CDR3 totals 17 residues. The CDR3 region has the DNA TGCGCCAGCAGCCAAGATCTAGCGGGGGCGCCTCTAGAGACCCAGTACTTC. Translating it yields CASSQDLAGAPLETQYF.